The 15 T cell receptor beta chains below come from one sample, sequenced in a study of blood T cell repertoires in COVID-19. The data were produced by immunoSEQ multiplex PCR, yet TCRdb's version contains in-frame clones alone and is incomplete. The sample shows approximately 360,000 clones, approximately 90% of them seen only once. The sample taken for sequencing was PBMCs or T cells enriched from blood (not recorded which). Receptors were obtained from a woman aged 25 to 39 with acute COVID-19.

The V and J genes are TRBV19 and TRBJ1-4; no clear D gene. The CDR3 totals 13 residues. Germline CDR1 and CDR2: LNHDA and SQIVND (reference sequence). Trimming pared 5 bases from V and 7 bases from J, leaving 11 bases between. The CDR3 DNA reads as TGTGCCAGTAGTTCCGGACTAGCTGAAAAACTGTTTTTT. It is translated as CASSSGLAEKLFF.

The CDR3 sequence is CASSQGGAGYGYTF. CDR3 bases: TGTGCCAGCAGCCAAGGTGGGGCCGGATATGGCTACACCTTC. V usage is TRBV3-1 (or the pseudogene TRBV3-2) and J usage is TRBJ1-2; maybe TRBD1 (5 bases). There are 14 residues in the CDR3. V was pared by 1 base and J by 5 bases, with 11 bases between. Germline V CDR1 and CDR2: LGHDT, YNNKEL (reference sequence).

The rearrangement links TRBV6-5 to TRBJ2-7; 8 bases match TRBD1. CDR1 and CDR2 (germline): MNHEY, SVGAGI. Trimming cost V 5 bases and J 3 bases; bases outside gene matches: 6. The CDR3 extends over 14 amino acids. The CDR3 sequence: CASSPGTGRYEQYF. The DNA of the CDR3 is TGTGCCAGCAGTCCGGGGACAGGACGCTACGAGCAGTACTTC.

This clone was detected only a few times. The chain is built from TRBV5-1 and TRBJ1-4; TRBD1 agrees at 9 bases. Trimming took 4 bases from V and 0 from J; bases not matched to a gene: 10. CDR1 SGHRS and CDR2 YFSETQ come from the germline V gene. This CDR3 is 18 amino acids long. CDR3 region: CASSRLGQGTATNEKLFF. Written as DNA, the CDR3 is TGCGCCAGCAGCCGCCTCGGACAGGGGACCGCAACTAATGAAAAACTGTTTTTT.

This chain uses TRBV5-6 with TRBJ2-1, with TRBD2 identical over 9 bases. Germline values: CDR1 SGHDT, CDR2 YYEEEE. With V trimmed by 9 bases and J by 5 bases, 6 bases remained unmatched. This CDR3 spans 13 amino acids. The CDR3 spells CATNLAGNNEQFF. As DNA, the CDR3 is TGTGCCACCAACCTAGCGGGGAACAATGAGCAGTTCTTC.

J is TRBJ2-7 and V is TRBV9; D perhaps matches TRBD2 (7 bases). The CDR3 is made up of 15 amino acids. Trimming shortened V by 0 bases and J by 3 bases, and 13 bases separated the two germline ends. Germline-derived CDR1 and CDR2 are SGDLS and YYNGEE. Here the CDR3 DNA reads TGTGCCAGCAGCGTAGGAGGAGGGGGGGGCTACGAGCAGTACTTC. This translates into CASSVGGGGGYEQYF. Full variable domain (missing parts from reference TRBV9 and TRBJ2-7): DSGVTQTPKHLITATGQRVTLRCSPRSGDLSVYWYQQSLDQGLQFLIQYYNGEERAKGNILERFSAQQFPDLHSELNLSSLELGDSALYFCASSVGGGGGYEQYFGPGTRLTVT.

This chain links TRBV12-3 or TRBV12-4 with TRBJ1-1; possible D gene TRBD1, 6 bases. The CDR3 covers 11 residues. Trimming removed 3 bases from V and 10 bases from J, with 9 bases in between. The CDR3 DNA reads TGTGCCAGCAGTTTGGGAGGGGGAGCTTTCTTT. As protein: CASSLGGGAFF.

V and J are TRBV9 and TRBJ1-5, with a tentative D call TRBD1 (5 bases). V was trimmed by 4 bases and J by 0 bases, leaving 11 bases between them. Germline CDR1 and CDR2: SGDLS and YYNGEE. The CDR3 loop spans 15 amino acids. The CDR3 DNA follows: TGTGCCAGCAGCCCAGACGGGGGTAGCAATCAGCCCCAGCATTTT. Amino acid sequence: CASSPDGGSNQPQHF.

The CDR3 region is CASSRQGPPSGNTIYF. CDR3 in DNA: TGTGCCAGCTCACGACAGGGGCCCCCCTCTGGAAACACCATATATTTT. V and J are TRBV18 and TRBJ1-3; TRBD1 matches 8 bases. The V segment lost 4 bases and the J segment 0 bases; nucleotides outside the gene matches: 5. The CDR3 is made up of 16 amino acids. Germline CDR1 reads KGHSH; CDR2 reads LQKENI.

This chain links TRBV11-2 with TRBJ1-4; TRBD1 aligns across 8 bases. J lost 8 bases, V lost 5 bases, and 10 bases had no gene match. The CDR3 is 15 amino acids. Germline values: CDR1 SGHAT, CDR2 FQNNGV. The CDR3 DNA sequence: TGTGCCAGCAGCCCACGGACAGGGAGGATCGAAAAACTGTTTTTT. Amino acids: CASSPRTGRIEKLFF.

The rearrangement joins TRBV5-5 to TRBJ1-1; D remains unclear. Germline loops: CDR1 SGHKS, CDR2 YYEKEE (reference sequence). V lost 2 bases and J lost 8, with 7 bases in between. The CDR3 contains 11 residues. Written as DNA, the CDR3 is TGTGCCAGCAGCTTTCCGGGGGAAGCTTTCTTT. Its protein product is CASSFPGEAFF.

This clone has only a few counts. The chain recombines TRBV27 with TRBJ2-1, with 7 bases identical to TRBD1. With V trimmed by 2 bases and J by 7 bases, 5 bases remained unmatched. The CDR3 covers 14 residues. CDR1 and CDR2 (germline): MNHEY, SMNVEV (reference sequence). This chain's CDR3 is CASSLLGTENEQFF. The CDR3 DNA is TGTGCCAGCAGTTTACTCGGGACAGAGAATGAGCAGTTCTTC.

The chain uses TRBV9 and TRBJ1-2, with 10 bases fitting TRBD1. Germline V gene lookup returns CDR1 SGDLS and CDR2 YYNGEE. The CDR3 runs 16 residues. J gave up 3 bases and V 3 bases, and 8 bases lay outside the gene matches. CDR3 nucleotide sequence: TGTGCCAGCAGCGCCGGGACAGGGGTGTCGCACTATGGCTACACCTTC. Translating it yields CASSAGTGVSHYGYTF.

V is TRBV19 and J is TRBJ1-5; tentative D call: TRBD1 (5 bases). Trimming removed 5 bases from V and 7 bases from J, with 15 bases in between. There are 14 residues in the CDR3. Germline V gene lookup returns CDR1 LNHDA and CDR2 SQIVND (reference sequence). CDR3 residues: CASSAQGSRQPQHF. DNA of the CDR3: TGTGCCAGTAGTGCCCAGGGATCTCGGCAGCCCCAGCATTTT.

This clone has just one count. V is TRBV19 and J is TRBJ2-1, with no clear D. V was trimmed by 3 bases and J by 3 bases, leaving 6 bases between them. In germline, CDR1 is LNHDA, CDR2 SQIVND (reference sequence). The CDR3 covers 13 residues. The CDR3 bases are TGTGCCAGTAGTATCATTTTCTACAATGAGCAGTTCTTC. Translating gives CASSIIFYNEQFF.